This TCR beta chain derives from a study of T cell responses to AZD1222 COVID-19 vaccine. Findings of the study overall: Repertoire sampling occurred only after the peak T cell response. Receipt of two AZD1222 doses was followed by a rise in Spike-specific TCR breadth and depth. Among AZD1222 vaccinees, only 5 to 7 were seropositive at baseline. Vaccine-associated CD4 TCRs ranged over spike, dominating at 160-218 and 743-854.

Germline lookup yields CDR1 SGHNT and CDR2 YYREEE (reference sequence). V lost 4 bases to trimming and J lost 1 base, with 17 bases between them. CDR3 size: 16 residues. Profiled with immunoSEQ multiplex PCR; TCRdb holds only in-frame clones, not every one. The sample holds about 120,000 clones, roughly 93% seen once. Remarks on this clone: Its antigen is unidentified.

The V call is TRBV5-4, the J call TRBJ1-1; the D gene is possibly TRBD1 (6 bases). Material: peripheral blood, obtained on day 0 of AZD1222 vaccination. This sequence originates from an adult in good health. CDR3 region: CASSTAGGAENTEAFF. The DNA of the CDR3 is TGTGCCAGCAGCACTGCTGGGGGCGCCGAGAACACTGAAGCTTTCTTT.